Listed here are 17 T cell receptor beta chains from one sample, sequenced in a study of cytomegalovirus exposure and HLA in healthy donors. Use of 60 Vbeta and 13 Jbeta primers characterized the PCR. TCRdb's copy holds only in-frame clones and misses some; the assay was immunoSEQ multiplex PCR. Of 55,000 to 70,000 clones in the sample, 70% to 80% are singletons; the top ten hold 7.5% to 9%. The sample was PBMCs. Receptors were obtained from a man younger than 35 in good health and CMV-seropositive.

The J gene is TRBJ2-1, the V gene TRBV2, with 10 bases lining up with TRBD2. The V and J ends lost 4 bases and 5 bases, in that order; junction bases with no gene match: 5. This CDR3 comprises 15 residues. Germline V gene sequence: CDR1 SNHLY, CDR2 FYNNEI. CDR3 DNA: TGTGCCAGCAGTGCCCTAGCGGGGGCCCACAATGAGCAGTTCTTC. It yields the protein CASSALAGAHNEQFF. Drawing the rest from reference TRBV2 and TRBJ2-1, the complete variable domain is EPEVTQTPSHQVTQMGQEVILRCVPISNHLYFYWYRQILGQKVEFLVSFYNNEISEKSEIFDDQFSVERPDGSNFTLKIRSTKLEDSAMYFCASSALAGAHNEQFFGPGTRLTVL.

The V call is TRBV25-1, the J call TRBJ2-3, with D unresolved. The CDR3 is made up of 14 amino acids. Germline V lookup: CDR1 MGHDK, CDR2 SYGVNS. V was clipped by 1 base and J by 0 bases, with 5 bases between them. Written as DNA, the CDR3 is TGTGCCAGCAGTGAATCGTATAGCACAGATACGCAGTATTTT. It specifies CASSESYSTDTQYF. The full variable domain, completed using reference TRBV25-1 and TRBJ2-3, is EADIYQTPRYLVIGTGKKITLECSQTMGHDKMYWYQQDPGMELHLIHYSYGVNSTEKGDLSSESTVSRIRTEHFPLTLESARPSHTSQYLCASSESYSTDTQYFGPGTRLTVL.

The chain couples TRBV29-1 to TRBJ1-4; 7 nucleotides match TRBD1. The CDR3 length is 13 residues. Germline trimming cut 5 bases from V and 4 bases from J; bases unmatched to any gene: 4. CDR1 is SQVTM, CDR2 ANQGSEA, per germline. CDR3 coding DNA: TGCAGCGTTTGGGACAGAAGTAATGAAAAACTGTTTTTT. This gives the protein CSVWDRSNEKLFF.

The rearrangement joins TRBV11-3 to TRBJ2-2; TRBD1 aligns across 7 bases. The CDR3 length is 17 residues. The germline gives CDR1 SGHNT, CDR2 YENEEA. With V trimmed by 5 bases and J by 3 bases, 12 bases remained unmatched. The CDR3 bases are TGTGCCAGCAGCCCAGAAGCTAGGGGGCTTCACACCGGGGAGCTGTTTTTT. It encodes CASSPEARGLHTGELFF.

The chain carries TRBV29-1 and TRBJ1-2, with 10 bases that match TRBD1. Trimming at V came to 7 bases and at J to 10 bases, leaving 12 bases not matched to a gene. The CDR3 extends over 13 amino acids. Germline CDR1 and CDR2: SQVTM and ANQGSEA. The CDR3 here is CSAQGQGNLDYTF. In DNA form, the CDR3 reads TGCAGCGCGCAGGGACAGGGGAATTTGGACTACACCTTC.

This clone was picked up a small number of times. This rearrangement joins TRBV27 to TRBJ1-5; the D gene is possibly TRBD1 (6 bases). V was clipped by 3 bases and J by 6 bases, with 9 bases between them. The CDR3 runs to 13 residues. Per germline, CDR1 MNHEY and CDR2 SMNVEV (reference sequence). The CDR3 loop reads CASSFTGFQPQHF. The DNA of the CDR3 is TGTGCCAGCAGTTTCACAGGGTTTCAGCCCCAGCATTTT.

This chain links TRBV7-9 with TRBJ2-3; D unresolved. The CDR3 runs to 14 residues. The V end was cut by 5 bases, the J end by 6 bases, with 15 bases between. The germline CDR1 and CDR2 sequences are SEHNR and FQNEAQ (reference sequence). CDR3 coding DNA: TGTGCCAGCAGCCCCCCCGTCTTGTCCGATACGCAGTATTTT. Protein product: CASSPPVLSDTQYF.

This chain links TRBV4-1 with TRBJ2-5, with 8 bases fitting TRBD2. V lost 4 bases to trimming and J lost 4 bases; unmatched junction nucleotides: 14. Germline V CDR1 and CDR2: MGHRA, YSYEKL. This CDR3 is built from 17 residues. In DNA, the CDR3 is TGCGCCAGCAGCCCTACTCCAGGAGCGGGAGTGTTAGAGACCCAGTACTTC. This gives the protein CASSPTPGAGVLETQYF.

In this sample, this clone turned up once. This rearrangement joins TRBV7-6 to TRBJ1-6; 9 bases match TRBD1. Trimming cost V 6 bases and J 10 bases; bases outside gene matches: 13. This CDR3 spans 16 amino acids. Germline V lookup: CDR1 SGHVS, CDR2 FNYEAQ. The CDR3 is CASRPRDRAPESPLHF. Here the CDR3 DNA reads TGTGCCAGCAGACCTAGGGACAGGGCCCCGGAGTCACCCCTCCACTTT.

The rearrangement uses TRBV2 and TRBJ1-5, with a possible D match to TRBD1 (5 bases). V gave up 3 bases and J gave up 3 bases, with 9 bases separating them. Germline V gene data show CDR1 as SNHLY and CDR2 as FYNNEI. The CDR3 has 14 amino acids. The CDR3 DNA reads TGTGCCAGCAGTGAGCAAGGGGACAATCAGCCCCAGCATTTT. It is translated as CASSEQGDNQPQHF.

This chain connects TRBV29-1 to TRBJ2-3; D may be TRBD1 (6 bases). Looked up from germline, CDR1 is SQVTM and CDR2 is ANQGSEA. The CDR3 is made up of 12 amino acids. Trimming took 7 bases from V and 2 from J, leaving 10 bases between them. The CDR3 protein is CSEDSDTDTQYF. In DNA, the CDR3 is TGCAGCGAGGACAGTGACACAGATACGCAGTATTTT.

This clone was seen more than once but under ten times. This sequence joins TRBV7-8 and TRBJ2-7, with TRBD1 matching over 10 bases. The ends lost 4 bases at V and 4 bases at J; junction bases unmatched: 10. CDR1 and CDR2 from the germline V gene are SGHVS and FQNEAQ. The CDR3 is 16 amino acids. The CDR3 bases are TGTGCCAGCAGCTCACTCCCGCCGGGACAGGGGTACGAGCAGTACTTC. Its protein product is CASSSLPPGQGYEQYF.

The chain links TRBV7-9 to TRBJ1-1; unclear D gene. CDR1 SEHNR and CDR2 FQNEAQ come from the germline V gene (reference sequence). Trimming pared 1 base from V and 7 bases from J, leaving 10 bases between. This CDR3 contains 13 residues. The CDR3 region is CASSLVGRLEAFF. The CDR3 bases are TGTGCCAGCAGCTTAGTAGGGAGACTTGAAGCTTTCTTT.

The chain combines TRBV6-1 with TRBJ1-1; TRBD1 agrees at 8 bases. This CDR3 contains 15 residues. Per the germline V gene, CDR1 is MNHNS and CDR2 is SASEGT. V was pared by 5 bases and J by 0 bases, with 5 bases of the junction left unmatched. The CDR3 protein is CASSTDRAVNTEAFF. DNA of the CDR3: TGTGCCAGCAGTACGGACAGGGCCGTGAACACTGAAGCTTTCTTT.

The chain carries TRBV2 and TRBJ1-1; D gene ambiguous. The CDR3 sequence is 13 residues long. From germline, CDR1 is SNHLY and CDR2 FYNNEI. V was trimmed by 11 bases and J by 5 bases, leaving 18 bases between them. The CDR3 bases are TGTGCCGGGTCTAGCCCCATCGGGACTGAAGCTTTCTTT. This codes for CAGSSPIGTEAFF.

In DNA, the CDR3 is TGCGCCAGCAGCTTGGCCGGGAGTGTGAACGAGCAGTACTTC. It codes for CASSLAGSVNEQYF. The chain joins TRBV5-1 to TRBJ2-7, with a tentative D call TRBD2 (6 bases). With 0 bases removed from V and 5 bases from J, the gap between germline ends came to 12 bases. Germline CDR1 and CDR2: SGHRS and YFSETQ. This CDR3 has 14 amino acids.

This clone came up a few times. The CDR3 reads CASSESRYLFNEQFF. DNA for the CDR3: TGTGCCAGCAGTGAATCCCGGTACCTTTTCAATGAGCAGTTCTTC. The gene calls are TRBV25-1 and TRBJ2-1; D gene unclear. Looked up from germline, CDR1 is MGHDK and CDR2 is SYGVNS. The CDR3 has 15 amino acids. The V gene lost 1 base and the J gene lost 6 bases, with 13 bases spanning the gap.